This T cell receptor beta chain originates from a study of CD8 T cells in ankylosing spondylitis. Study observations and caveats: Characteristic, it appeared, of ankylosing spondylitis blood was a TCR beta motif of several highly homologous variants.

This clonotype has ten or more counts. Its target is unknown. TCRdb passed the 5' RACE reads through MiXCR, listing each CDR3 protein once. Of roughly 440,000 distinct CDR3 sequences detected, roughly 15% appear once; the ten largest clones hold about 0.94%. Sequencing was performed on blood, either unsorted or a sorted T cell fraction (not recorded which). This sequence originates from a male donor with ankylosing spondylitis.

Written as DNA, the CDR3 is TGCAGTGCTAGAGTTGCGGGAATAAACACCGGGGAGCTGTTTTTT. Protein sequence: CSARVAGINTGELFF. This rearrangement joins TRBV20-1 to TRBJ2-2, with D perhaps TRBD2 (6 bases). Germline CDR1 DFQATT, CDR2 SNEGSKA (reference sequence). CDR3 size: 15 residues. V lost 1 base to trimming and J lost 2 bases, with 11 bases between them.